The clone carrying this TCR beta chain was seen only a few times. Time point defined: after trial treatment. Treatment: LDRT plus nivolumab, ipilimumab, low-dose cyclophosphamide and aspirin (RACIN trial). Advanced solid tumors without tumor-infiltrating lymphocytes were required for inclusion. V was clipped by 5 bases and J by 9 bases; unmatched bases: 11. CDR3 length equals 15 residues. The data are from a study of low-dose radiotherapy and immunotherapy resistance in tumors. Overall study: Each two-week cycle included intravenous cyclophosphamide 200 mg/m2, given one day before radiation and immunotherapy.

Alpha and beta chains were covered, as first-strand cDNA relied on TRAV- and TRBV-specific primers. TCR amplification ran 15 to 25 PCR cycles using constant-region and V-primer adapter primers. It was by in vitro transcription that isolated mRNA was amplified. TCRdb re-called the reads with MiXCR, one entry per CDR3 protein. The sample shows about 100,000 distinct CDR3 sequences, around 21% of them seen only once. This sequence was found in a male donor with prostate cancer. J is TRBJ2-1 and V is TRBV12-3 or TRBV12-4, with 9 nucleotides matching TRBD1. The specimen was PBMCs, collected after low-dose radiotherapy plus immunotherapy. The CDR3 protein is CASSTGTGRYVEQFF. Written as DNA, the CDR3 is TGTGCCAGCAGTACCGGGACAGGGCGTTACGTTGAGCAGTTCTTC.